A selection of T cell receptor beta chains follows, all from one sample in a study of T-cell memory formation after mild COVID-19. TCRdb reprocessed the 5' RACE reads with MiXCR, giving one entry per CDR3 protein. The table includes 120,000 to 150,000 distinct CDR3 sequences, under 7% detected once. Sequencing used PBMCs or a T cell subset sorted from them (not recorded which). The receptors here all came from an adult woman who had mild COVID-19 (a few samples of this study predate the infection). Cell type and time point are not known. Both conserved end residues are part of each CDR3. Fields, in order: J gene, V gene, clone size, D gene, CDR3 DNA, CDR3 protein. D genes are given only for firm matches. Not all rows give a size; the values are once, few, many and, for expanded clones, a class.

J: TRBJ1-4; V: TRBV7-9; size: many; D: .; DNA: TGTGCCAGCAGCTTATTGGTTAGCGGTGAAAAACTGTTTTTT; CDR3: CASSLLVSGEKLFF
J: TRBJ2-5; V: TRBV20-1; size: .; D: TRBD1; DNA: TGCAGTGCCGACAGGGGCAGGATGGAGACCCAGTACTTC; CDR3: CSADRGRMETQYF
J: TRBJ1-5; V: TRBV9; size: many; D: .; DNA: TGTGCCAGCAGCGTAGGTTTACCCGGACAGCCCCAGCATTTT; CDR3: CASSVGLPGQPQHF
J: TRBJ2-5; V: TRBV5-1; size: .; D: .; DNA: TGCGCCAGCAGCTCCGGGGGCCTAGTGGGTTCAGAGACCCAGTACTTC; CDR3: CASSSGGLVGSETQYF
J: TRBJ1-2; V: TRBV5-1; size: many; D: TRBD1; DNA: TGCGCCAGCAGCTTGGTTGGGACAGGGACTTCCTTCGGCTACACCTTC; CDR3: CASSLVGTGTSFGYTF
J: TRBJ2-7; V: TRBV5-1; size: many; D: .; DNA: TGCGCCAGCAGCCAAGGTATCGCGGGTGGTGACGAGCAGTACTTC; CDR3: CASSQGIAGGDEQYF
J: TRBJ2-3; V: TRBV9; size: .; D: .; DNA: TGTGCCAGCAGCGTCAGGGACGGACCGCAGTATTTT; CDR3: CASSVRDGPQYF
J: TRBJ2-1; V: TRBV4-2; size: few; D: TRBD2; DNA: TGTGCCAGCAGCCCCGGACCCGGGACTAGCGGGGTCTCCTACAATGAGCAGTTCTTC; CDR3: CASSPGPGTSGVSYNEQFF
J: TRBJ2-7; V: TRBV5-1; size: many; D: TRBD1; DNA: TGCGCCAGCAGCTCAGGGACAGGGCGGGCCTACGAGCAGTACTTC; CDR3: CASSSGTGRAYEQYF
J: TRBJ1-5; V: TRBV24-1; size: many; D: .; DNA: TGTGCCACCAGTGACGCCTGGGCATCGCCCCAGCATTTT; CDR3: CATSDAWASPQHF
J: TRBJ2-3; V: TRBV18; size: .; D: TRBD1; DNA: TGTGCCAGCTCACTTGATCACCGGGACAGGGTATACTTT; CDR3: CASSLDHRDRVYF
J: TRBJ1-2; V: TRBV7-2; size: many; D: TRBD1; DNA: TGTGCCAGCAGCTTAGGGACAGGGTTAGTAGGTGGCTACACCTTC; CDR3: CASSLGTGLVGGYTF
J: TRBJ2-1; V: TRBV24-1; size: .; D: TRBD2; DNA: TGTGCCACCAGTGATTTAAAGCGGGGGCGATGGAGTAATGAGCAGTTCTTC; CDR3: CATSDLKRGRWSNEQFF
J: TRBJ2-7; V: TRBV20-1; size: few; D: .; DNA: TGCAGTGCTATATATAGTTTTAGCGCGGCCGGCCTCTCCTACGAGCAGTACTTC; CDR3: CSAIYSFSAAGLSYEQYF
J: TRBJ2-3; V: TRBV4-3; size: few; D: .; DNA: TGCGCCAGCAGCCAAGTTAGTTATAGCACAGATACGCAGTATTTT; CDR3: CASSQVSYSTDTQYF
J: TRBJ2-5; V: TRBV24-1; size: many; D: .; DNA: TGTGCCACCAGTGAAGGGACTCTTTGGGAGACCCAGTACTTC; CDR3: CATSEGTLWETQYF
J: TRBJ1-3; V: TRBV5-1; size: .; D: TRBD1; DNA: TGCGCCAGCAGCTGGGGACAGGGCTCTGGAAACACCATATATTTT; CDR3: CASSWGQGSGNTIYF
J: TRBJ2-6; V: TRBV18; size: .; D: .; DNA: TGTGCCAGCTCACCACCGGGGCGGTCTGGGGCCAACGTCCTGACTTTC; CDR3: CASSPPGRSGANVLTF
J: TRBJ2-7; V: TRBV3-1; size: .; D: TRBD2; DNA: TGTGCCAGCAGCCCCGGAGAAGGGGCGGGAGACTCCTACGAGCAGTACTTC; CDR3: CASSPGEGAGDSYEQYF
J: TRBJ2-2; V: TRBV25-1; size: many; D: TRBD2; DNA: TGTGCCAGCAGTGATCCCCCCGTGGCGGGAGGTAACACCGGGGAGCTGTTTTTT; CDR3: CASSDPPVAGGNTGELFF
J: TRBJ1-2; V: TRBV19; size: few; D: .; DNA: TGTGCCAGTAAGGGCTACAGGTTCTTTGGCTACACCTTC; CDR3: CASKGYRFFGYTF
J: TRBJ2-1; V: TRBV24-1; size: .; D: .; DNA: TGTGCCACCAGTGATCTAATAAACAATGAGCAGTTCTTC; CDR3: CATSDLINNEQFF
J: TRBJ2-3; V: TRBV4-2; size: few; D: TRBD2; DNA: TGTGCCAGCAGCCAGGAACCGGGACTAGCGGGGGGGCTAGGAACAGATACGCAGTATTTT; CDR3: CASSQEPGLAGGLGTDTQYF
J: TRBJ2-5; V: TRBV24-1; size: few; D: .; DNA: TGTGCCACCAGTGATTCCAACCAAGAGACCCAGTACTTC; CDR3: CATSDSNQETQYF
J: TRBJ1-2; V: TRBV18; size: .; D: .; DNA: TGTGCCAGCTCACCGTCCGATACGCGGGGCTACACCTTC; CDR3: CASSPSDTRGYTF
J: TRBJ2-1; V: TRBV29-1; size: .; D: .; DNA: TGCAGCGTCTCCCGGGACTCCCACGAGCAGTTCTTC; CDR3: CSVSRDSHEQFF
J: TRBJ2-7; V: TRBV7-2; size: .; D: .; DNA: TGTGCCAGCAGCTTGAGCGGGTACTACTACGAGCAGTACTTC; CDR3: CASSLSGYYYEQYF
J: TRBJ2-1; V: TRBV11-2; size: many; D: .; DNA: TGTGCCAGCAGCTTAGGGGGTGCGGGATCCTACAATGAGCAGTTCTTC; CDR3: CASSLGGAGSYNEQFF
J: TRBJ2-6; V: TRBV20-1; size: many; D: TRBD1; DNA: TGCAGTGCTACCTCACAGGGGACCGGGGCCAACGTCCTGACTTTC; CDR3: CSATSQGTGANVLTF
J: TRBJ1-5; V: TRBV12-3/TRBV12-4; size: few; D: TRBD1; DNA: TGTGCCAGCAGGTCCGGGACAGGGGGCAATCAGCCCCAGCATTTT; CDR3: CASRSGTGGNQPQHF
J: TRBJ1-1; V: TRBV5-1; size: .; D: .; DNA: TGCGCCAGCAGCTTGGGGGCGGGTAGCCAGAACACTGAAGCTTTCTTT; CDR3: CASSLGAGSQNTEAFF